A single sample is the source of the 4 T cell receptor beta chains below, sequenced in a study of T cells in Graves' hyperthyroidism and ophthalmopathy (dated by TCRdb to about 2019). Libraries were constructed by multiplex PCR. The instrument given in TCRdb is Illumina HiSeq 2000. Amplification of TCR beta CDR3 regions was carried out from RNA transcripts. A first-round RT-PCR of the TCR CDR3 used the HTBI primer set with the Qiagen OneStep RT-PCR kit. In-frame beta chains were kept once TCRdb had trimmed the public reads at Q25 with fastp and called clones with MiXCR. Each entry merges the rows of one CDR3 protein and shows their most common DNA and genes. This sample comprises 300,000 to 400,000 distinct CDR3 sequences, approximately 13% of them detected only once. Around a tenth of the sample is held by the ten biggest clonotypes. Input material: blood. These TCRs come from a woman aged 18-30 years with Graves' hyperthyroidism.

This clonotype occurred a few times. The chain is built from TRBV19 and TRBJ2-5; D assignment may be TRBD1 or TRBD2 (5 bases each). V gave up 3 bases and J gave up 3 bases, with 8 bases separating them. CDR3 length equals 13 residues. Germline lookup yields CDR1 LNHDA and CDR2 SQIVND (reference sequence). This chain's CDR3 is CASSIQGEETQYF. The CDR3 DNA sequence: TGTGCCAGTAGTATCCAGGGAGAAGAGACCCAGTACTTC.

This clonotype was found many times. The chain recombines TRBV19 with TRBJ1-1, with 10 bases aligning to TRBD1. The CDR3 has 13 residues. Germline V gene data show CDR1 as LNHDA and CDR2 as SQIVND (reference sequence). With 8 bases clipped from V and 6 bases from J, the junction kept 6 bases outside the gene matches. CDR3 loop: CASLDRGIAEAFF. The CDR3 DNA follows: TGTGCCAGTTTGGACAGGGGGATCGCTGAAGCTTTCTTT.

This clonotype came up many times. This sequence joins TRBV2 and TRBJ1-1, with 7 bases matching TRBD1. V lost 5 bases and J lost 3; bases outside the gene matches: 9. Germline CDR1 is SNHLY and CDR2 is FYNNEI. The CDR3 covers 15 residues. The CDR3 DNA is TGTGCCAGCAGTTGGGGGACAGCGGGGGACACTGAAGCTTTCTTT. Its protein is CASSWGTAGDTEAFF. The whole variable domain, filled in from reference TRBV2 and TRBJ1-1, reads EPEVTQTPSHQVTQMGQEVILRCVPISNHLYFYWYRQILGQKVEFLVSFYNNEISEKSEIFDDQFSVERPDGSNFTLKIRSTKLEDSAMYFCASSWGTAGDTEAFFGQGTRLTVV.

This clonotype was observed at least ten times. The rearrangement joins TRBV12-3 or TRBV12-4 to TRBJ2-5, with 11 nucleotides matching TRBD2. Unmatched junction bases numbered 20, after V lost 10 bases and J lost 4 bases. This CDR3 contains 18 residues. This chain's CDR3 is CATIYLGQTGLAVETQYF. The DNA for the CDR3 is TGTGCCACCATATATTTAGGGCAGACGGGACTAGCGGTAGAGACCCAGTACTTC.